A single sample is the source of the 24 T cell receptor beta chains below, sequenced in a study of T-cell memory formation after mild COVID-19. TCRdb re-called the 5' RACE reads with MiXCR, one entry per CDR3 protein. This table has 65,000 to 95,000 distinct CDR3 sequences, roughly 13% appearing once. The sequencing input was PBMCs or a T cell subset sorted from them (not recorded which). The source of these receptors is a young man who had mild COVID-19 (a few samples of this study predate the infection). Cell type and time point are not known.

This clonotype has only a few counts. This sequence joins TRBV7-2 and TRBJ2-2; the D gene is possibly TRBD2 (7 bases). Germline V gene sequence: CDR1 SGHTA, CDR2 FQGNSA. The CDR3 runs to 19 residues. V lost 4 bases to trimming and J lost 2 bases, with 23 bases between them. The CDR3 here is CASSSHSFGGRSNTGELFF. The CDR3 bases are TGTGCCAGCAGCTCACACTCCTTCGGGGGGCGAAGCAACACCGGGGAGCTGTTTTTT. Combining the CDR3 with reference TRBV7-2 and TRBJ2-2 gives the whole variable domain GAGVSQSPSNKVTEKGKDVELRCDPISGHTALYWYRQSLGQGLEFLIYFQGNSAPDKSGLPSDRFSAERTGGSVSTLTIQRTQQEDSAVYLCASSSHSFGGRSNTGELFFGEGSRLTVL.

Only a few counts were recorded for this clonotype. CDR3 nucleotides: TGTGCCAGCAGTGACCTTCTACCCCTCCACTTT. Its protein is CASSDLLPLHF. This chain connects TRBV12-3 or TRBV12-4 to TRBJ1-6, with no clear D. Trimming shortened V by 5 bases and J by 12 bases, and 8 bases separated the two germline ends. The CDR3 has 11 residues.

This clonotype was counted at least ten times. CDR3: CASSYAQRYEQFF. CDR3 in DNA: TGTGCCAGCAGTTACGCGCAAAGGTATGAGCAGTTCTTC. The rearrangement joins TRBV6-2 or TRBV6-3 to TRBJ2-1; D remains ambiguous. Germline CDR1 reads MNHEY; CDR2 reads SVGEGT. The CDR3 length is 13 residues. Trimming pared 2 bases from V and 8 bases from J, leaving 10 bases between.

This clonotype was picked up a small number of times. The V call is TRBV7-6, the J call TRBJ1-5; no clear D. This CDR3 has 15 amino acids. V lost 1 base and J lost 3, with 10 bases in between. Per the germline V gene, CDR1 is SGHVS and CDR2 is FNYEAQ. CDR3 region: CASSLGEGPNQPQHF. The CDR3 DNA is TGTGCCAGCAGCTTAGGGGAGGGCCCCAATCAGCCCCAGCATTTT.

This clonotype was picked up many times. V gene TRBV5-1 combines with J gene TRBJ1-1; tentatively, D is TRBD1 (6 bases). The CDR3 contains 15 residues. CDR1 is SGHRS and CDR2 is YFSETQ in the germline V gene. V was trimmed by 0 bases and J by 0 bases, leaving 9 bases between them. The CDR3 DNA reads as TGCGCCAGCAGCTTGGCCGGGGACATGAACACTGAAGCTTTCTTT. Amino acids: CASSLAGDMNTEAFF.

In this sample, this clonotype turned up a few times. The chain carries TRBV6-6 and TRBJ1-5; maybe TRBD1 (6 bases). V lost 6 bases to trimming and J lost 7 bases, with 28 bases between them. CDR3 length equals 18 residues. Germline assignment: CDR1 MNHNY and CDR2 SVGAGI (reference sequence). This CDR3 reads CASRSLNRAPDFYQPQHF. CDR3 nucleotide sequence: TGTGCCAGCAGATCTCTAAACAGGGCCCCGGACTTTTACCAGCCCCAGCATTTT.

This clonotype was observed many times. J is TRBJ2-5 and V is TRBV6-5; D may be TRBD1 (6 bases). The CDR3 runs to 12 residues. Germline CDR1 MNHEY, CDR2 SVGAGI. Between the trimmed V and J ends, which lost 4 bases and 4 bases, there was a span of 7 bases. The CDR3 loop is CASSLQGETQYF. Written as DNA, the CDR3 is TGTGCCAGCAGTTTACAGGGAGAGACCCAGTACTTC.

The V call is TRBV7-9, the J call TRBJ2-3; no firm D call. The germline V and J ends were trimmed by 1 base and 1 base, with 6 bases remaining between them. Germline V gives CDR1 SEHNR, CDR2 FQNEAQ (reference sequence). CDR3 size: 14 residues. CDR3 coding DNA: TGTGCCAGCAGCTTAGTACCGCGCACAGATACGCAGTATTTT. It specifies CASSLVPRTDTQYF.

The gene calls are TRBV27 and TRBJ2-1; D may be TRBD2 (5 bases). The CDR3 is made up of 13 amino acids. The germline gives CDR1 MNHEY, CDR2 SMNVEV (reference sequence). V was shortened by 5 bases and J by 2 bases, with 7 bases between the two germline ends. For the CDR3, the DNA is TGTGCCAGCAGTAGAGGGACCTACAATGAGCAGTTCTTC. It yields the protein CASSRGTYNEQFF.

This clonotype was counted only a few times. V usage is TRBV4-1 and J usage is TRBJ2-2; the D gene could be TRBD1 or TRBD2 (5 bases each). With 3 bases removed from V and 0 bases from J, the gap between germline ends came to 14 bases. The CDR3 consists of 17 residues. Germline lookup yields CDR1 MGHRA and CDR2 YSYEKL. The CDR3 sequence: CASSHRAGAANTGELFF. The CDR3 DNA sequence: TGCGCCAGCAGCCATCGGGCCGGGGCGGCGAACACCGGGGAGCTGTTTTTT.

This clonotype was counted only a few times. The V gene is TRBV20-1, the J gene TRBJ1-5; D not certain. The V gene lost 3 bases and the J gene lost 2 bases, with 14 bases spanning the gap. This CDR3 contains 15 residues. Germline V gives CDR1 DFQATT, CDR2 SNEGSKA (reference sequence). The CDR3 DNA reads TGCAGTGCTAGCCGGGAGACCACGGGCAATCAGCCCCAGCATTTT. Translating it yields CSASRETTGNQPQHF.

This clonotype was counted only a few times. The chain is built from TRBV4-2 and TRBJ1-6, with D maybe TRBD1 (5 bases). CDR3 length: 15 amino acids. Per germline, CDR1 LGHNA and CDR2 YNFKEQ. The V and J ends lost 0 bases and 7 bases respectively, with 10 bases between them. The CDR3 protein is CASSQDRAGNSPLHF. CDR3 bases: TGTGCCAGCAGCCAAGATCGAGCAGGGAATTCACCCCTCCACTTT.

Only a few counts were recorded for this clonotype. This chain joins TRBV7-9 and TRBJ2-3, with D unclear. The germline V gene has CDR1 SEHNR and CDR2 FQNEAQ (reference sequence). Between the trimmed V and J ends, which lost 5 bases and 0 bases, there was a span of 15 bases. The CDR3 is 16 residues long. CDR3 loop: CASSTPGRRSTDTQYF. As DNA, the CDR3 is TGTGCCAGCAGCACGCCGGGCCGCCGCAGCACAGATACGCAGTATTTT.

This clonotype was seen just once. The rearrangement joins TRBV15 to TRBJ1-5; 8 positions match TRBD1. CDR3 length equals 12 residues. Losses at the gene ends were 9 bases for V and 6 bases for J; bases not matched to a gene: 4. Germline V gene lookup returns CDR1 LNHNV and CDR2 YYDKDF (reference sequence). CDR3 region: CATRQGSQPQHF. CDR3 in DNA: TGTGCCACACGACAGGGGAGTCAGCCCCAGCATTTT.

V and J are TRBV7-2 and TRBJ2-1, with 15 bases identical to TRBD2. Looked up from germline, CDR1 is SGHTA and CDR2 is FQGNSA. V gave up 3 bases and J gave up 10 bases; unmatched junction bases: 7. CDR3 length: 16 amino acids. This CDR3 reads CASSFSGTSGRLEQFF. The CDR3 DNA reads TGTGCCAGCAGCTTCTCCGGGACTAGCGGGAGGTTGGAGCAGTTCTTC.

In its sample, this clonotype was seen a few times. The chain links TRBV4-1 to TRBJ2-5; D remains unclear. Germline V lookup: CDR1 MGHRA, CDR2 YSYEKL. The CDR3 runs to 13 residues. V was shortened by 1 base and J by 2 bases, with 5 bases between the two germline ends. CDR3: CASSQVQQETQYF. Here the CDR3 DNA reads TGCGCCAGCAGCCAAGTTCAGCAAGAGACCCAGTACTTC.

The gene calls are TRBV27 and TRBJ2-3; D may match TRBD1 or TRBD2 (5 bases each). V shed 5 bases and J shed 2 bases, with 14 bases lying between them. Looked up from germline, CDR1 is MNHEY and CDR2 is SMNVEV (reference sequence). This CDR3 contains 15 residues. For the CDR3, the DNA is TGTGCCAGCAGTGCCGGGACCCTATACACAGATACGCAGTATTTT. This translates into CASSAGTLYTDTQYF.

A few counts support this clonotype. The chain has TRBV4-1 and TRBJ2-1, with D possibly TRBD2 on 6 matching bases. Germline V gives CDR1 MGHRA, CDR2 YSYEKL. V lost 1 base, J lost 6 bases, and 10 bases lay in between. The CDR3 spans 14 residues. CDR3 region: CASSQAGGSNEQFF. CDR3 nucleotide sequence: TGCGCCAGCAGCCAAGCCGGGGGAAGCAATGAGCAGTTCTTC.

This rearrangement joins TRBV27 to TRBJ2-7; D is uncertain. The ends were cut back, 5 bases at V and 0 bases at J, with 11 bases in the middle. This CDR3 region has 14 residues. Germline V gene sequence: CDR1 MNHEY, CDR2 SMNVEV (reference sequence). The CDR3 DNA reads TGTGCCAGCAGTCCCCTGGACGGCTCCTACGAGCAGTACGTC. Translated, it gives CASSPLDGSYEQYV.

This chain joins TRBV25-1 and TRBJ2-7; D gene unclear. Looked up from germline, CDR1 is MGHDK and CDR2 is SYGVNS. V lost 4 bases and J 6 bases, leaving 10 bases between the germline ends. CDR3 length equals 12 residues. The CDR3 loop is CASSVGSSEQYF. The CDR3 nucleotides read TGTGCCAGCAGTGTCGGCAGCAGCGAGCAGTACTTC.

This clonotype was observed a handful of times. V is TRBV12-3 or TRBV12-4 and J is TRBJ2-1; the D gene is possibly TRBD2 (5 bases). The CDR3 runs 11 residues. Trimming pared 4 bases from V and 14 bases from J, leaving 12 bases between. CDR3: CASSSAGDEFF. The CDR3 coding sequence is TGTGCCAGCAGTTCCGCGGGCGATGAGTTCTTC.

This clonotype was observed a few times. V gene TRBV6-2 or TRBV6-3 combines with J gene TRBJ2-1; D not resolved. V lost 0 bases, J lost 6 bases, and 6 bases lay in between. The CDR3 contains 13 residues. Germline-derived CDR1 and CDR2 are MNHEY and SVGEGT. The CDR3 spells CASSYSVLNEQFF. The DNA of the CDR3 is TGTGCCAGCAGTTACTCCGTACTCAATGAGCAGTTCTTC.

The chain employs TRBV27 and TRBJ1-1; 10 bases agree with TRBD1. V dropped 7 bases and J dropped 4; count of bases not matched to a gene: 6. The CDR3 sequence is 14 residues long. Germline assignment: CDR1 MNHEY and CDR2 SMNVEV (reference sequence). CDR3 DNA: TGTGCCAGCAAGCCGGGACAGGGGTTCACTGAAGCTTTCTTT. As protein: CASKPGQGFTEAFF.

The rearrangement joins TRBV7-9 to TRBJ2-7, with D hard to call. V was clipped by 0 bases and J by 9 bases, with 12 bases between them. The CDR3 length is 13 residues. Germline CDR1 and CDR2: SEHNR and FQNEAQ (reference sequence). This CDR3 reads CASSLATPGRQYF. As DNA, the CDR3 is TGTGCCAGCAGCTTAGCAACGCCGGGTAGGCAGTACTTC.